This section outlines one T cell receptor beta chain sequence together with its context. Antigen unknown. This entry is derived from a study of shared clonotypes between healthy human individuals. Study-level findings and limits: Since donors were few, the genetic and exposure-history diversity represented was limited.

Donors comprised healthy HIV-negative adults lacking recent acute infections or vaccinations. Each sample came from a Caucasian adult donor living in Nashville, Tennessee. Sequencing used immunoSEQ multiplex PCR; TCRdb keeps in-frame clones, though not all of them. The sample includes over a million clones, 96% of them seen just once. This sequence was found in a man in his thirties or forties in good health. Sequencing was carried out using naive CD4+ T cells sorted from blood. The subset is: CD45RA+ positively selected.

CDR3 coding DNA: TGTGCCAGCAGCTTTTTCGTAGCGGGGGACTCCTACGAGCAGTACTTC. It translates to CASSFFVAGDSYEQYF. The chain uses TRBV12-1 and TRBJ2-7; no check of the table's D call, TRBD2, against the DNA was made. TRBV12-1 is a documented pseudogene. This CDR3 is 16 amino acids long.